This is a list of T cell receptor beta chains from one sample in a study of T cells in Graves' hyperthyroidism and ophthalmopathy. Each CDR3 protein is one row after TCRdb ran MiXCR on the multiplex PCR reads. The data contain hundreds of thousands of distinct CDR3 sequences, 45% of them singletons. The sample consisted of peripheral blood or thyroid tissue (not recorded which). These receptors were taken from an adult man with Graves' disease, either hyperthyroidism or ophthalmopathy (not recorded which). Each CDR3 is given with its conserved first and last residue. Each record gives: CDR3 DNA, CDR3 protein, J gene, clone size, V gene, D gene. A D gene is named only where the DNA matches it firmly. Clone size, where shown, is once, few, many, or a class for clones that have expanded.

TGTGCCAGCAGTTATGGAGCGACAAGCTCCTACGAGCAGTACTTC | CASSYGATSSYEQYF | TRBJ2-7 | few | TRBV7-9 | NA
TGCAGTGCTAGAGAGGCAGAAAATCAGCCCCAGCATTTT | CSAREAENQPQHF | TRBJ1-5 | NA | TRBV20-1 | NA
TGCAGTGCCCACCGACTAGCGGGAGGGGGCGAGCAGTACTTC | CSAHRLAGGGEQYF | TRBJ2-7 | NA | TRBV20-1 | TRBD2
TGTGCCAGCAGTTTACTATCGGCTAGCGGAACCTACGAGCAGTACTTC | CASSLLSASGTYEQYF | TRBJ2-7 | NA | TRBV7-9 | TRBD2
TGCAGTGCTGGGGGACAACTCTCTGGAAACACCATATATTTT | CSAGGQLSGNTIYF | TRBJ1-3 | few | TRBV20-1 | NA
TGTGCCAGCAACCCTGGGGACAGGTGGGAAGAGACTCAGTACTTC | CASNPGDRWEETQYF | TRBJ2-5 | NA | TRBV2 | TRBD1
TGTGCCACCAGCAGAGATATTGGGAAGGCTTTCTTT | CATSRDIGKAFF | TRBJ1-1 | NA | TRBV15 | NA
TGTGCCAGCAGAACGGGAGGGAACAATCAGCCCCAGCATTTT | CASRTGGNNQPQHF | TRBJ1-5 | NA | TRBV7-2 | NA
TGTGCCATCAGTGACCTCCACGAGCAGTACTTC | CAISDLHEQYF | TRBJ2-7 | many | TRBV10-3 | NA
TGCGCCAGCAGCTGGGAGACAGGGGCCGAGCAGTACTTC | CASSWETGAEQYF | TRBJ2-7 | NA | TRBV5-1 | TRBD1
TGTGCCAGCAGCTCCCCGGGACAGAACACTGAAGCTTTCTTT | CASSSPGQNTEAFF | TRBJ1-1 | few | TRBV7-2 | NA
TGTGCCAGCAGCTTAGACACTAGCGGGAGGCTTGAGACCCAGTACTTC | CASSLDTSGRLETQYF | TRBJ2-5 | few | TRBV11-2 | TRBD2
TGTGCCAGCAGCTTGGGCAGCCAGACGCCCCTCCACTTT | CASSLGSQTPLHF | TRBJ1-6 | many | TRBV7-9 | NA
TGCAGTGCTAGAAATCAGGGGGCTATCTATGGCTACACCTTC | CSARNQGAIYGYTF | TRBJ1-2 | NA | TRBV20-1 | TRBD1
TGTGCTCGGACCGCGCAGGGACAAGAGACCCAGTACTTC | CARTAQGQETQYF | TRBJ2-5 | NA | TRBV15 | NA
TGTGCCACCAGCAGAGATGCGGGCAGCCGCTACGAGCAGTACTTC | CATSRDAGSRYEQYF | TRBJ2-7 | many | TRBV15 | NA
TGTGCCAGCAGTTTAACCGACAGGGGCCCGTCGGGCTACACCTTC | CASSLTDRGPSGYTF | TRBJ1-2 | NA | TRBV12-3/TRBV12-4 | TRBD1
TGTGCCACCAGCAGGATCCAGGGGGCGGGAAACACCATATATTTT | CATSRIQGAGNTIYF | TRBJ1-3 | many | TRBV15 | TRBD1
TGCAGCGTGGACACGACTAGCAGAGATACGCAGTATTTT | CSVDTTSRDTQYF | TRBJ2-3 | NA | TRBV29-1 | TRBD2
TGTGCCTGGACCTCGCGGGGAATAGGGACTGAAGCTTTCTTT | CAWTSRGIGTEAFF | TRBJ1-1 | NA | TRBV12-3/TRBV12-4 | NA
TGTGCCAGCAGCACCGGGACAGGGGAAGGAAATAATTCACCCCTCCACTTT | CASSTGTGEGNNSPLHF | TRBJ1-6 | NA | TRBV7-2 | TRBD1
TGTGCCAGCAGTTCGAGCGGCCGCCCGAACACTGAAGCTTTCTTT | CASSSSGRPNTEAFF | TRBJ1-1 | many | TRBV6-5 | NA
TGTGCCAGCAGCTTCCCCGGAGGCAGGGGTAACTATGGCTACACCTTC | CASSFPGGRGNYGYTF | TRBJ1-2 | few | TRBV7-9 | NA
TGCAGTGCTAGAGAAGGGGACTCCGATAGCAATCAGCATTTT | CSAREGDSDSNQHF | TRBJ1-5 | NA | TRBV20-1 | NA
TGCAGTGCCCCGACAGGGAGTGGCTACACCTTC | CSAPTGSGYTF | TRBJ1-2 | NA | TRBV20-1 | TRBD1
TGCGCCAGCACCAGAATCTCCCCCATCTTAGATGAGGATGGCTACACCTTC | CASTRISPILDEDGYTF | TRBJ1-2 | NA | TRBV10-2 | NA
TGTGCCAGCAGCCCCGACAGGGACTATGGCTACACCTTC | CASSPDRDYGYTF | TRBJ1-2 | many | TRBV7-2 | TRBD1
TGCAGTGCCCCGACAGGGTCAGATGAAAAACTGTTTTTT | CSAPTGSDEKLFF | TRBJ1-4 | many | TRBV20-1 | TRBD1
TGTGCCAGCAGCCCCGGTACGGTTCAGCCCCAGCATTTT | CASSPGTVQPQHF | TRBJ1-5 | many | TRBV7-2 | NA
TGTGCCAGCAGCTTAATGCCGGCCCAGAGCTCCTACGAGCAGTACTTC | CASSLMPAQSSYEQYF | TRBJ2-7 | NA | TRBV7-2 | NA
TGTGCCAGCAGCTCCCGCTTCGACGGTTTCGGAAACACCATATATTTT | CASSSRFDGFGNTIYF | TRBJ1-3 | NA | TRBV9 | NA
TGTGCCAGCAGCATCCCCGACAGGGACTCCTACGAGCAGTACTTC | CASSIPDRDSYEQYF | TRBJ2-7 | many | TRBV7-9 | TRBD1
TGCAGTGCTAGGGGACCTGGAAACACCATATATTTT | CSARGPGNTIYF | TRBJ1-3 | NA | TRBV20-1 | NA